These 10 T cell receptor beta chains were sequenced from one sample in a study of T cell responses to AZD1222 COVID-19 vaccine. Method: immunoSEQ multiplex PCR; TCRdb's copy keeps in-frame clones and lacks some. The data show about 130,000 clones, around 87% seen once. Sequenced here: peripheral blood, sampled on day 0 of AZD1222 vaccination. These receptors were collected from an adult in good health.

The rearrangement links TRBV6-2 or TRBV6-3 to TRBJ1-1; D might be TRBD1 (5 bases). Germline CDR1 MNHEY, CDR2 SVGEGT. V was clipped by 6 bases and J by 0 bases, with 8 bases between them. This CDR3 has 13 amino acids. The CDR3 DNA reads TGTGCCAGCAGCAGGGTGATGAACACTGAAGCTTTCTTT. It specifies CASSRVMNTEAFF.

The genes are TRBV7-3 and TRBJ2-1, with 9 bases identical to TRBD1. J gave up 4 bases and V 5 bases, and 6 bases lay outside the gene matches. Germline CDR1 reads SGHTA; CDR2 reads FQGTGA. The length of the CDR3 is 15 residues. The CDR3 nucleotides read TGTGCCAGCAGCCTAGACAGGGGGACTTACAATGAGCAGTTCTTC. It specifies CASSLDRGTYNEQFF.

This chain connects TRBV16 to TRBJ1-5, with 10 bases lining up with TRBD1. The CDR3 spans 15 residues. Losses at the gene ends were 2 bases for V and 4 bases for J; bases not matched to a gene: 2. Germline-derived CDR1 and CDR2 are KGHSY and FQNENV. CDR3 loop: CASSQRTGGNQPQHF. The CDR3 DNA reads as TGTGCCAGCAGCCAACGGACAGGGGGGAATCAGCCCCAGCATTTT.

The CDR3 DNA follows: TGTGCCAGCAGAGATCTCGGGACAGGGGGATACTACACCGGGGAGCTGTTTTTT. Translation: CASRDLGTGGYYTGELFF. The chain has TRBV7-9 and TRBJ2-2, with 11 nucleotides matching TRBD1. Germline V gene sequence: CDR1 SEHNR, CDR2 FQNEAQ (reference sequence). The V gene end was trimmed by 6 bases and the J gene end by 3 bases; junction bases not matched to a gene: 12. CDR3 length: 18 residues.

The chain carries TRBV28 and TRBJ2-1, with TRBD1 identical over 9 bases. J gave up 7 bases and V 5 bases, and 9 bases lay outside the gene matches. The CDR3 is made up of 15 amino acids. CDR1 is MDHEN, CDR2 SYDVKM, per germline. The DNA of the CDR3 is TGTGCCAGCAGTCACCGACAGGGGGTAAGGAATGAGCAGTTCTTC. Its translation: CASSHRQGVRNEQFF. The full variable domain, its missing parts supplied by reference TRBV28 and TRBJ2-1, is DVKVTQSSRYLVKRTGEKVFLECVQDMDHENMFWYRQDPGLGLRLIYFSYDVKMKEKGDIPEGYSVSREKKERFSLILESASTNQTSMYLCASSHRQGVRNEQFFGPGTRLTVL.

V gene TRBV27 combines with J gene TRBJ1-6, with unresolved D. Trimming left V 2 bases short and J 10 bases short, with 18 bases between. The CDR3 loop spans 16 amino acids. CDR1 and CDR2 from the germline V gene are MNHEY and SMNVEV (reference sequence). The CDR3 DNA sequence: TGTGCCAGCAGTTTAGACCCATCCACGCCCTGGTCACCCCTCCACTTT. The encoded protein is CASSLDPSTPWSPLHF.

This clone has a handful of counts. CDR3 bases: TGTGCCATCACCTTGGGACCGAACACTGAAGCTTTCTTT. This translates into CAITLGPNTEAFF. V is TRBV10-3 and J is TRBJ1-1; D is perhaps TRBD1 (5 bases). The CDR3 is 13 residues long. The V end was cut by 7 bases, the J end by 1 base, with 10 bases between. Germline V gene sequence: CDR1 ENHRY, CDR2 SYGVKD.

This rearrangement joins TRBV6-5 to TRBJ2-1, with 11 nucleotides matching TRBD2. There are 15 residues in the CDR3. Losses at the gene ends were 0 bases for V and 9 bases for J; bases not matched to a gene: 4. CDR1 and CDR2 (germline): MNHEY, SVGAGI. CDR3 nucleotide sequence: TGTGCCAGCAGTTACTCACTAGCGGGAGACGGTGAGCAGTTCTTC. Translating gives CASSYSLAGDGEQFF.

This clone was seen only once. The V gene is TRBV5-6, the J gene TRBJ2-7, with D uncertain. The germline CDR1 and CDR2 sequences are SGHDT and YYEEEE. V was shortened by 2 bases and J by 5 bases, with 17 bases between the two germline ends. CDR3 length: 15 residues. The CDR3 nucleotides read TGTGCCAGCAGCTTTTTTGGCACACGACGGGACGAGCAGTACTTC. The encoded protein is CASSFFGTRRDEQYF.

V usage is TRBV7-3 and J usage is TRBJ2-7; TRBD2 matches 7 bases. The J segment lost 3 bases and the V segment lost 5 bases, leaving 7 bases of the junction unmatched. The CDR3 sequence is 14 residues long. Per germline, CDR1 SGHTA and CDR2 FQGTGA. The CDR3 sequence is CASSQFASGYEQYF. DNA of the CDR3: TGTGCCAGCAGCCAGTTCGCTAGCGGCTACGAGCAGTACTTC.